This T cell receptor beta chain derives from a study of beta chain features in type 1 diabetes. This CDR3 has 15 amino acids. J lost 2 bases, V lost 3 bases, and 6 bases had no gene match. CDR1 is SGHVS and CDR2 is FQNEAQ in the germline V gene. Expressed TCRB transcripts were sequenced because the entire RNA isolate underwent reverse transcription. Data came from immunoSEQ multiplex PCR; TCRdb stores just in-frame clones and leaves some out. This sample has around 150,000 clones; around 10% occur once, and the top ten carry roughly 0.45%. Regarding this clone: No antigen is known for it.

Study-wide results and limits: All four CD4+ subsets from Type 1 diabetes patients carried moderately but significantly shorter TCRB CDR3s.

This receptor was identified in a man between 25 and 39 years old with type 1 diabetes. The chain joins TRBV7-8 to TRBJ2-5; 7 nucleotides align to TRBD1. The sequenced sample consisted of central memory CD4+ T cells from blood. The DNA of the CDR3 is TGTGCCAGCAGCTTGGGTCCGACAGGGCAAGAGACCCAGTACTTC. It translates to CASSLGPTGQETQYF.